This TCR beta chain was captured by sequencing in a study of lymphopenia after photon versus proton radiotherapy. Study outcomes and limitations: Oligoclonal CD8+ Temra expansion after nadir drove photon patients' diversity drop. Post-nadir TCR diversity decline inversely tracked overall survival among those who died. Proton therapy kept repertoires fairly stable, unlike photons, which gained effector/memory cells. Better survival with proton therapy was suggested as possible, not demonstrated.

This table comes from immunoSEQ multiplex PCR, and its TCRdb copy is limited to in-frame clones, with some not included. Here the sample spans about 45,000 clones, about 85% being singletons. Worth noting for this clone: Its specificity is unknown.

Sequenced here: peripheral blood, sampled from a patient treated with photon-based radiotherapy. The receptor was derived from a man in his forties or fifties with gastric cancer.

The CDR3 nucleotides are TGTGCCTGGAGATCCGGGACAGGGGGCACGAATGAAAAACTGTTTTTT. It is translated as CAWRSGTGGTNEKLFF. This chain connects TRBV30 to TRBJ1-4, with TRBD1 identical over 12 bases. From germline, CDR1 is GTSNPN and CDR2 SVGIG (reference sequence). This CDR3 region has 16 residues. The junction had 7 bases not matched to a gene; V was cut back by 3 bases and J by 5 bases.